The rows below give T cell receptor beta chains drawn from one sample of a study of blood T cell repertoires in COVID-19. Profiling relied on immunoSEQ multiplex PCR, and the TCRdb table lists in-frame clones only, not all of them. The sample yields under 150,000 clones, approximately 80% seen once. The specimen was PBMCs or T cells enriched from blood (not recorded which). These receptors all stem from a man aged 50-59 years in a cohort exposed to, infected with or recovered from COVID-19 (not recorded which). Both conserved end residues are part of each CDR3. A D gene is named only where the DNA matches it firmly. A row's size may be missing; if present it is once, few, many or a size class.

>TRBV7-9|once|TRBJ2-1|TRBD1
TGTGCCAGCAGCTTAGTTACAGGGGTCGGGAATGAGCAGTTCTTC
CASSLVTGVGNEQFF
>TRBV28|-|TRBJ2-1|-
TGTGCTAGCAGCCCCCTCAATGAGCAGTTCTTC
CASSPLNEQFF
>TRBV25-1|-|TRBJ2-5|TRBD1
TGTGCCAGCAGTGGTATTCGAGGGGGCGCCGAGACCCAGTACTTC
CASSGIRGGAETQYF
>TRBV21-1|-|TRBJ1-2|-
TGTGCCAGCAGCAATAAGCGGGGTAGGGATGGCTACACCTTC
CASSNKRGRDGYTF
>TRBV9|-|TRBJ2-3|TRBD2
TGTGCCAGCAGCGTAGCGGCTAGCGGACGCACAGATACGCAGTATTTT
CASSVAASGRTDTQYF
>TRBV24-1|-|TRBJ2-2|-
TGTGCCACCAGTGAGAACGAACCTTTTGGGGCGTCCGGGGAGCTGTTTTTT
CATSENEPFGASGELFF
>TRBV7-9|few|TRBJ2-7|TRBD2
TGTGCCAGCAGCTTAGGCAGAATAGCGGGATGGAGCGAGCAGTACTTC
CASSLGRIAGWSEQYF
>TRBV3-1/TRBV3-2|-|TRBJ1-6|-
TGTGCCAGCAGCCAAGATCGAGATTCACCCCTCCACTTT
CASSQDRDSPLHF
>TRBV7-3|-|TRBJ2-1|-
TGTGCCAGCAGCCCGACAGACAGATCCAATGAGCAGTTCTTC
CASSPTDRSNEQFF
>TRBV29-1|-|TRBJ1-1|-
TGCAGCGTTGATACGGGGCCCGGGGGAAGCACTGAAGCTTTCTTT
CSVDTGPGGSTEAFF
>TRBV28|-|TRBJ2-1|TRBD2
TGTGCCAGCACCTTAGCGGGAGGGCCTTTGATTGAGCAGTTCTTC
CASTLAGGPLIEQFF
>TRBV5-4|-|TRBJ2-3|-
TGTGCCAGCAGCCGCACGGACAGAAGCACAGATACGCAGTATTTT
CASSRTDRSTDTQYF
>TRBV11-3|-|TRBJ2-1|TRBD1
TGTGCCAGCAGCGACCGGTCCGGGACAGGGGGCGAGGGGGAGCAGTTCTTC
CASSDRSGTGGEGEQFF
>TRBV5-5|-|TRBJ2-7|TRBD2
TGTGCCAGCAGCTTGGGATATGGTAGCGGGGGCAGCTCCTACGAGCAGTACTTC
CASSLGYGSGGSSYEQYF
>TRBV6-5|once|TRBJ2-1|-
TGTGCCAGCAGTTATCTGGGCCAGGGTGAGCAGTTCTTC
CASSYLGQGEQFF
>TRBV5-1|-|TRBJ2-7|-
TGCGCCAGCAGCGCCGCGGGACCTAGCTCCTACGAGCAGTACTTC
CASSAAGPSSYEQYF
>TRBV3-1/TRBV3-2|-|TRBJ2-7|TRBD1
TGTGCCAGCAGCGCGGGACAGGGGATTTACGAGCAGTACTTC
CASSAGQGIYEQYF
>TRBV11-2|-|TRBJ2-7|-
TGTGCCAGCAGCTTAGGAATCGGGGCCTACGAGCAGTACTTC
CASSLGIGAYEQYF
>TRBV13|-|TRBJ2-1|TRBD1
TGTGCCTCCGGGACAGGACTATCGAGCTCCTACAATGAGCAGTTCTTC
CASGTGLSSSYNEQFF
>TRBV30|few|TRBJ1-1|TRBD1
TGTGCCTGGAGGGACAGGGTGAACACTGAAGCTTTCTTT
CAWRDRVNTEAFF
>TRBV7-9|few|TRBJ1-5|-
TGTGCCAGCAGCTTAGAAAGATCGCCACAGGCCCAGCATTTT
CASSLERSPQAQHF
>TRBV28|-|TRBJ1-2|TRBD1
TGTGCCAGCAGTTCAAACAGGGGCGAGGTCACCTTC
CASSSNRGEVTF
>TRBV7-9|-|TRBJ2-7|TRBD2
TGTGCCAGCAGCCCCCCCCGCGGGAGGGACTACTACGAGCAGTACTTC
CASSPPRGRDYYEQYF
>TRBV7-8|-|TRBJ2-2|-
TGTGCCAGCAGCTTTTCCGGGACACCGAACACCGGGGAGCTGTTTTTT
CASSFSGTPNTGELFF
>TRBV7-2|-|TRBJ1-5|-
TGTGCCAGCAGCCTTAGGGGACAACCTAATCAGCCCCAGCATTTT
CASSLRGQPNQPQHF
>TRBV21-1|-|TRBJ1-2|-
TGTGCCAGCAGCGGACGACAGGGAGGTAACTATGGCTACACCTTC
CASSGRQGGNYGYTF
>TRBV9|-|TRBJ2-1|TRBD2
TGTGCCAGCAGCGCCGGGACTAGCGGGAGAAGTGAGCAGTTCTTC
CASSAGTSGRSEQFF
>TRBV5-1|-|TRBJ1-1|-
TGCGCCAGCAGCTTCACCAGGAACACTGAAGCTTTCTTT
CASSFTRNTEAFF
>TRBV11-2|once|TRBJ2-1|-
TGTGCCAGCAGCTTCGCCGGGGAGCAGTTCTTC
CASSFAGEQFF
>TRBV9|-|TRBJ2-3|TRBD2
TGTGCCAGCAGCGCGGGGGGGGTTTCGATGACAGATACGCAGTATTTT
CASSAGGVSMTDTQYF
>TRBV27|-|TRBJ2-1|-
TGTGCCAGCAGCAGATCCGGGACTGCAAACTACAATGAGCAGTTCTTC
CASSRSGTANYNEQFF
>TRBV28|-|TRBJ1-2|TRBD1
TGTGCCAGCAGAGCAGGGGGCTATGGCTACACCTTC
CASRAGGYGYTF
>TRBV9|-|TRBJ1-1|TRBD1
TGTGCCAGCAGCGTAGCGTCGGGACAGGGGGCTTTTAACACTGAAGCTTTCTTT
CASSVASGQGAFNTEAFF
>TRBV7-9|-|TRBJ2-7|-
TGTGCCAGCAGCTTCTCGGACCGAAGGAGGGAGCAGTACTTC
CASSFSDRRREQYF
>TRBV7-9|-|TRBJ1-1|-
TGTGCCAGCAGGGGCACAGGGAAAACTGAAGCTTTCTTT
CASRGTGKTEAFF
>TRBV7-9|few|TRBJ2-1|TRBD2
TGTGCCAGCAGCTTAGTGGCTAGCGGGGGGAATGAGCAGTTCTTC
CASSLVASGGNEQFF
>TRBV3-1/TRBV3-2|-|TRBJ1-6|TRBD1
TGTGCCAGCAGCCAAGGGATTGGGGGGACAGGGGTTTCCTATAATTCACCCCTCCACTTT
CASSQGIGGTGVSYNSPLHF
>TRBV6-5|-|TRBJ2-7|-
TGTGCCAGCAGCTACTTACCGCGCGAGCAGTACTTC
CASSYLPREQYF
>TRBV7-6|-|TRBJ2-2|TRBD2
TGTGCCAGCAGCTCCCAGAGGCTAGCGGGGGGGCCGAACACCGGGGAGCTGTTTTTT
CASSSQRLAGGPNTGELFF
>TRBV4-1|-|TRBJ2-2|TRBD2
TGCGCCAGCAGCGAAACCCGACTAGCGGGGAACACCGGGGAGCTGTTTTTT
CASSETRLAGNTGELFF
>TRBV30|-|TRBJ1-5|-
TGTGCCTGGAGCGGGGTTTCGTATAGCAATCAGCCCCAGCATTTT
CAWSGVSYSNQPQHF
>TRBV7-2|once|TRBJ1-5|-
TGTGCCAGCAGCTTAAAGTGGGGGGGCGATCAGCCCCAGCATTTT
CASSLKWGGDQPQHF
>TRBV28|few|TRBJ2-2|-
TGTGCCAGCGGCGACAGCCCGAACACCGGGGAGCTGTTTTTT
CASGDSPNTGELFF
>TRBV18|few|TRBJ1-4|-
TGTGCCAGCTCCGAAGTCGATCTGAGAACTAATGAAAAACTGTTTTTT
CASSEVDLRTNEKLFF
>TRBV7-9|-|TRBJ1-2|-
TGTGCCACCTGGGAGGGAGTCTCCGCTGGCTACACCTTC
CATWEGVSAGYTF
>TRBV11-2|-|TRBJ1-6|-
TGTGCCAGCAGCTTAGCAGGAAATTCACCCCTCCACTTT
CASSLAGNSPLHF
>TRBV30|few|TRBJ1-6|-
TGTGCCTGGAGTGCCGGGAGGGGAGATTCACCCCTCCACTTT
CAWSAGRGDSPLHF
>TRBV3-1/TRBV3-2|-|TRBJ2-7|-
TGTGCCAGCAGCCACCAGGGTCCCTACGAGCAGTACTTC
CASSHQGPYEQYF
>TRBV5-4|-|TRBJ2-3|TRBD1
TGTGCCAGCAGCTTCCCTGGACAGGGTAGCACAGATACGCAGTATTTT
CASSFPGQGSTDTQYF
>TRBV9|-|TRBJ2-2|-
TGTGCCAGCAGCGTAGTGGCAGGCCCGAACACCGGGGAGCTGTTTTTT
CASSVVAGPNTGELFF
>TRBV12-3/TRBV12-4|once|TRBJ2-2|-
TGTGCCAGCAGTCTCTTCGGGGAGCTGTTTTTT
CASSLFGELFF
>TRBV7-9|-|TRBJ2-5|TRBD1
TGTGCCAGCAGCCGGGACAGGGGAGCGGAGACCCAGTACTTC
CASSRDRGAETQYF
>TRBV3-1/TRBV3-2|-|TRBJ2-3|TRBD2
TGTGCCAGCAGCCCCTCCAGCGGGAGGAGCACAGATACGCAGTATTTT
CASSPSSGRSTDTQYF
>TRBV7-6|-|TRBJ2-5|TRBD2
TGTGCCAGCAGGCCGGGGGGGGCCCAAGAGACCCAGTACTTC
CASRPGGAQETQYF
>TRBV19|-|TRBJ2-1|-
TGTGCCAGTAGTATAGATCGAGTTGAGCAGTTCTTC
CASSIDRVEQFF
>TRBV10-2|-|TRBJ2-7|TRBD2
TGCGCCAGCTCGGGACTAGCGGCTTCCTACGAGCAGTACTTC
CASSGLAASYEQYF
>TRBV12-3/TRBV12-4|-|TRBJ2-2|-
TGTGCCAGCAGCAGACAGGGGGAGCTGTTTTTT
CASSRQGELFF
>TRBV29-1|-|TRBJ1-2|TRBD1
TGCAGCGCTGGGACAGGGGGAGGCTCCTATGGCTACACCTTC
CSAGTGGGSYGYTF
>TRBV6-1|-|TRBJ2-1|-
TGTGCCAGCAGTGCCTCTCTAGGAAAAGGCTACAATGAGCAGTTCTTC
CASSASLGKGYNEQFF